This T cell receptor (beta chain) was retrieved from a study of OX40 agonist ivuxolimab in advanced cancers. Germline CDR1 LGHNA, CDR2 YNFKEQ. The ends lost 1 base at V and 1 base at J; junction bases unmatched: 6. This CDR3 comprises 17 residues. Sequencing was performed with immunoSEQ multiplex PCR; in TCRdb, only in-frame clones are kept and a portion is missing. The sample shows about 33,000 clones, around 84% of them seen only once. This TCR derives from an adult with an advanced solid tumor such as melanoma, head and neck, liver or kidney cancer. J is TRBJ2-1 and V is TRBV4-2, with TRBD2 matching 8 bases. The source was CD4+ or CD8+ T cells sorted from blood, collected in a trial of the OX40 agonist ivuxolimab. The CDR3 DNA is TGTGCCAGCAGCCAAGGAGGCGGGGGGCCGTCCTACAATGAGCAGTTCTTC. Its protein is CASSQGGGGPSYNEQFF.